This entry is about one T cell receptor (beta chain). The data belong to a study of blood T cell repertoires in COVID-19. Study-wide context: The United States, Italy and Spain provided the acute and convalescent COVID-19 samples. T cells, B-cell-depleted T cells, or PBMCs provided the cDNA or gDNA that served as material.

In the authors' workflow: Amplification from reference gene primers served as the basis for estimated nucleated cell counts. Produced via immunoSEQ multiplex PCR; TCRdb's table is partial and in-frame only. The V and J calls and clone size come from that table; D and trimming were worked out from the DNA. The table records about 50,000 clones, 90% to 95% of them present only once. This CDR3 spans 14 amino acids. In germline, CDR1 is MGHRA, CDR2 YSYEKL. V was trimmed by 0 bases and J by 7 bases, leaving 13 bases between them. The TCR was taken from a human donor in a cohort sampled during active COVID-19. V usage is TRBV4-1 and J usage is TRBJ2-7; no clear D. Sequenced: peripheral blood. The CDR3 reads CASSQEGPHGEQYF. DNA of the CDR3: TGCGCCAGCAGCCAAGAGGGTCCTCACGGGGAGCAGTACTTC.